Presented here are 20 T cell receptor beta chains from one specimen sequenced in a study of T cells in Graves' hyperthyroidism and ophthalmopathy. RNA transcripts served as the template for amplifying TCR beta CDR3 regions. The study used the HTBI primer set for a first-round RT-PCR of the TCR CDR3. TCRdb reprocessed the multiplex PCR reads via MiXCR and lists one record per CDR3 protein. The data show 620,000 or so distinct CDR3 sequences, about 15% seen once. The specimen sequenced was blood. These receptor sequences come from a woman aged 45-59 years with Graves' ophthalmopathy.

This clonotype has a count of ten or more. V is TRBV7-8 and J is TRBJ2-5; D may be TRBD2 (5 bases). The V gene lost 4 bases and the J gene lost 1 base, with 13 bases spanning the gap. This CDR3 spans 15 amino acids. Germline V gene data show CDR1 as SGHVS and CDR2 as FQNEAQ. The CDR3 coding sequence is TGTGCCAGCAGCTCACGGACGGGGTTCCAAGAGACCCAGTACTTC. The encoded protein is CASSSRTGFQETQYF. The full variable domain, rest sourced from reference TRBV7-8 and TRBJ2-5, is GAGVSQSPRYKVAKRGQDVALRCDPISGHVSLFWYQQALGQGPEFLTYFQNEAQLDKSGLPSDRFFAERPEGSVSTLKIQRTQQEDSAVYLCASSSRTGFQETQYFGPGTRLLVL.

This sequence joins TRBV7-2 and TRBJ2-2, with D unresolved. CDR1 and CDR2 (germline): SGHTA, FQGNSA. This CDR3 spans 15 amino acids. The V end lost 2 bases, the J end lost 3 bases, and 10 bases lay between the germline ends. The CDR3 nucleotides read TGTGCCAGCAGCTTAAGGTTTCAAGACACCGGGGAGCTGTTTTTT. It is translated as CASSLRFQDTGELFF. The whole variable domain, remainder taken from reference TRBV7-2 and TRBJ2-2, is GAGVSQSPSNKVTEKGKDVELRCDPISGHTALYWYRQSLGQGLEFLIYFQGNSAPDKSGLPSDRFSAERTGGSVSTLTIQRTQQEDSAVYLCASSLRFQDTGELFFGEGSRLTVL.

The V and J genes are TRBV5-1 and TRBJ2-6; D is unresolved. Trimming removed 1 base at V and 1 base at J, with 9 bases between. The CDR3 covers 16 residues. Germline CDR1 reads SGHRS; CDR2 reads YFSETQ. CDR3 amino acids: CASSLMWGSGANVLTF. The CDR3 DNA follows: TGCGCCAGCAGCTTGATGTGGGGATCTGGGGCCAACGTCCTGACTTTC.

There are many counts of this clonotype. V is TRBV27 and J is TRBJ1-1; 8 bases line up with TRBD1. This CDR3 has 13 amino acids. V was clipped by 5 bases and J by 7 bases; unmatched bases: 6. Germline V CDR1 and CDR2: MNHEY, SMNVEV (reference sequence). The CDR3, as DNA: TGTGCCAGCAGTCTGACAGGGGAAAATGAAGCTTTCTTT. Its protein product is CASSLTGENEAFF.

The sample holds many counts of this clonotype. The J gene is TRBJ1-1, the V gene TRBV7-2; 10 positions match TRBD1. The V segment lost 3 bases and the J segment 4 bases; nucleotides outside the gene matches: 2. This CDR3 comprises 14 residues. In germline, CDR1 is SGHTA, CDR2 FQGNSA. CDR3 amino acids: CASSFRTGGTEAFF. The CDR3 DNA follows: TGTGCCAGCAGCTTCAGGACAGGGGGCACTGAAGCTTTCTTT.

The table lists this clonotype with many counts. The V gene is TRBV11-2, the J gene TRBJ2-4; 7 bases fit TRBD2. V shed 0 bases, J shed 1 base, and the junction held 3 bases outside the gene matches. CDR1 and CDR2 (germline): SGHAT, FQNNGV. The CDR3 is 16 amino acids. CDR3 in amino acids: CASSLEGGYAKNIQYF. DNA for the CDR3: TGTGCCAGCAGCTTAGAGGGAGGGTACGCCAAAAACATTCAGTACTTC.

This clonotype was detected ten times or more. The genes are TRBV15 and TRBJ1-4; 7 nucleotides agree with TRBD1. J was trimmed by 4 bases and V by 5 bases; bases with no gene match: 10. Germline V gives CDR1 LNHNV, CDR2 YYDKDF (reference sequence). The CDR3 is made up of 16 amino acids. CDR3 region: CATSLTGTAYNEKLFF. For the CDR3, the DNA is TGTGCCACCAGCCTCACCGGGACAGCCTATAATGAAAAACTGTTTTTT.

This clonotype was counted at least ten times. This sequence joins TRBV18 and TRBJ2-3; possible D gene TRBD1, 6 bases. The CDR3 covers 15 residues. V lost 5 bases, J lost 6 bases, and 18 bases lay in between. CDR1 KGHSH and CDR2 LQKENI come from the germline V gene. The CDR3 sequence is CASSIQGRGADTQYF. The DNA of the CDR3 is TGTGCCAGCTCAATACAGGGTAGAGGCGCGGATACGCAGTATTTT.

Many counts were recorded for this clonotype. The chain employs TRBV7-9 and TRBJ1-1; 12 nucleotides align to TRBD1. This CDR3 contains 16 residues. V was pared by 0 bases and J by 6 bases, with 5 bases of the junction left unmatched. Germline CDR1 is SEHNR and CDR2 is FQNEAQ (reference sequence). The CDR3 protein is CASSLAPGQGAAEAFF. The CDR3 nucleotides read TGTGCCAGCAGCTTAGCGCCGGGACAGGGGGCGGCTGAAGCTTTCTTT.

J is TRBJ2-3 and V is TRBV19; TRBD2 matches 14 bases. CDR1 is LNHDA, CDR2 SQIVND, per germline (reference sequence). The J segment lost 7 bases and the V segment lost 5 bases, leaving 8 bases of the junction unmatched. The CDR3 consists of 16 residues. CDR3 sequence reads: CASSDPGLAGVNTQYF. The DNA for the CDR3 is TGTGCCAGTAGTGATCCGGGACTAGCGGGAGTCAATACGCAGTATTTT.

This clonotype occurred many times. The chain uses TRBV24-1 and TRBJ2-3, with TRBD2 as a possible D gene (6 bases). V shed 2 bases and J shed 0 bases, with 11 bases lying between them. Germline values: CDR1 KGHDR, CDR2 SFDVKD. CDR3 length equals 16 residues. The chain's CDR3 is CATSDSTGASTDTQYF. Written as DNA, the CDR3 is TGTGCCACCAGTGATTCGACGGGAGCTAGCACAGATACGCAGTATTTT.

This clonotype was picked up many times. This chain links TRBV11-2 with TRBJ2-1; TRBD2 matches 8 bases. V shed 5 bases, J shed 2 bases, and the junction held 20 bases outside the gene matches. From germline, CDR1 is SGHAT and CDR2 FQNNGV. The CDR3 extends over 20 amino acids. CDR3 sequence (DNA): TGTGCCAGCAGCCCGATAGGGAGCGGGAGAAGAATTCGCACCTACAATGAGCAGTTCTTC. Translated: CASSPIGSGRRIRTYNEQFF.

This clonotype was observed at least ten times. The CDR3 nucleotides are TGCAGTGCGGGAGCTAGTCAGGTAACTGAAGCTTTCTTT. It specifies CSAGASQVTEAFF. The chain combines TRBV20-1 with TRBJ1-1; D uncertain. V dropped 6 bases and J dropped 5 bases, with 16 bases sitting between them. The germline V gene has CDR1 DFQATT and CDR2 SNEGSKA (reference sequence). This CDR3 contains 13 residues.

This clonotype was detected many times. V and J are TRBV7-3 and TRBJ2-1, with 10 bases aligning to TRBD1. The CDR3 runs 15 residues. V lost 2 bases and J lost 9; bases outside the gene matches: 7. The germline V gene encodes CDR1 SGHTA and CDR2 FQGTGA. CDR3 in DNA: TGTGCCAGCAGCTTAGATATAGGGACAGGGGTTGAGCAGTTCTTC. Its protein product is CASSLDIGTGVEQFF. The whole variable domain, filled in from reference TRBV7-3 and TRBJ2-1, reads GAGVSQTPSNKVTEKGKYVELRCDPISGHTALYWYRQSLGQGPEFLIYFQGTGAADDSGLPNDRFFAVRPEGSVSTLKIQRTERGDSAVYLCASSLDIGTGVEQFFGPGTRLTVL.

Only a few counts were recorded for this clonotype. The genes are TRBV27 and TRBJ2-7; possible D gene TRBD1, 5 bases. The CDR3 length is 16 residues. V lost 2 bases, J lost 0 bases, and 14 bases lay in between. Germline V gives CDR1 MNHEY, CDR2 SMNVEV (reference sequence). CDR3 loop: CASSLGPDTISYEQYF. CDR3 DNA: TGTGCCAGCAGTTTAGGACCGGACACCATCTCCTACGAGCAGTACTTC.

Turning to this clonotype: Because the CDR3 is missing its conserved closing phenylalanine or tryptophan, this is likely a read error. This sequence joins TRBV28 and TRBJ1-3; tentatively, D is TRBD1 (6 bases). The CDR3 sequence is 17 residues long. Trimming took 6 bases from V and 2 from J, leaving 20 bases between them. Germline-derived CDR1 and CDR2 are MDHEN and SYDVKM. Written as DNA, the CDR3 is TGTGCCAGCAGCTCCCTGGACAGTTTGTATGCTGGAAACACCATATATTCT. Translated, it gives CASSSLDSLYAGNTIYS.

CDR3 sequence: CASSQIGDSRYGYTF. CDR3 DNA sequence: TGTGCCAGCAGCCAAATCGGAGACAGCCGATATGGCTACACCTTC. This chain uses TRBV4-2 with TRBJ1-2, with D possibly matching TRBD1 (5 bases). V lost 2 bases and J lost 5, with 15 bases in between. The CDR3 consists of 15 residues. Looked up from germline, CDR1 is LGHNA and CDR2 is YNFKEQ.

This chain connects TRBV19 to TRBJ1-1; TRBD1 aligns across 7 bases. CDR3 length equals 13 residues. Germline CDR1 is LNHDA and CDR2 is SQIVND (reference sequence). The trim removed 4 bases at V and 4 bases at J, leaving 3 bases unmatched. The CDR3 nucleotides read TGTGCCAGTAGTACCTCAGGGGGCACTGAAGCTTTCTTT. Translation gives CASSTSGGTEAFF.

This clonotype was detected a few times. The rearrangement links TRBV6-2 or TRBV6-3 to TRBJ2-1, with D maybe TRBD2 (6 bases). CDR1 and CDR2 from the germline V gene are MNHEY and SVGEGT. CDR3 length: 15 amino acids. Trimming took 0 bases from V and 9 from J, leaving 15 bases between them. The CDR3 region has the DNA TGTGCCAGCAGTTACTCGAGCGGAGGGTTAGGTGAGCAGTTCTTC. This gives the protein CASSYSSGGLGEQFF.

As for this clonotype: A much larger clone lies a single base off, so this may be a read error. The chain employs TRBV12-3 or TRBV12-4 and TRBJ1-3; D gene ambiguous. The CDR3 has 13 residues. CDR3 loop: CASSLRQRNAIYF. The CDR3 DNA is TGTGCCAGCAGTTTGCGGCAGAGAAACGCCATATATTTT.